The rows below give T cell receptor beta chains drawn from one sample of a study of beta chain features in type 1 diabetes. The method was immunoSEQ multiplex PCR; TCRdb's version includes in-frame clones alone and lacks a portion of them. Here the sample spans around 120,000 clones, 17% being singletons. Sample: central memory CD4+ T cells from blood. The receptors here all came from a man aged 18 to 35 with type 1 diabetes. The CDR3 runs from the conserved cysteine through the conserved F or W. A D gene is named only where the DNA matches it firmly. Clone size is stated in some rows and not others, as once, few, many or a class when expanded.

d_call	v_call	clone_size	j_call	cdr3_nt	cdr3_aa
-	TRBV6-1	few	TRBJ2-7	TGTGCCAGCAGTGTGGGACCCCACAGTTCCTACGAGCAGTACTTC	CASSVGPHSSYEQYF
-	TRBV7-2	few	TRBJ1-1	TGTGCCAGCAGCATCCGGGACGGGATGAACACTGAAGCTTTCTTT	CASSIRDGMNTEAFF
-	TRBV5-4	-	TRBJ1-1	TGTGCCAGCAGCCCGAAGGACACTGAAGCTTTCTTT	CASSPKDTEAFF
-	TRBV7-2	-	TRBJ1-4	TGTGCCAGCAGCGAGACTTTCGCTAATGAAAAACTGTTTTTT	CASSETFANEKLFF
-	TRBV14	-	TRBJ1-2	TGTGCCAGCAGCCAAGAGGGGAGTAACTATGGCTACACCTTC	CASSQEGSNYGYTF
-	TRBV29-1	-	TRBJ1-5	TGCAGCGCTACGGGTGGGGTAAATCAGCCCCAGCATTTT	CSATGGVNQPQHF
TRBD1	TRBV7-2	few	TRBJ2-5	TGTGCCAGCAGCTTCAACAGGGGCCAAGAGACCCAGTACTTC	CASSFNRGQETQYF
-	TRBV7-2	few	TRBJ2-1	TGTGCCAGCAGCTTAGCGCAAGGACCCCCCAATGAGCAGTTCTTC	CASSLAQGPPNEQFF
TRBD2	TRBV6-6	-	TRBJ2-2	TGTGCCAGCCGCGGGAGGGAAGCCGGGGAGCTGTTTTTT	CASRGREAGELFF
TRBD2	TRBV5-1	-	TRBJ2-5	TGCGCCAGCAGGGATGCCGGGACTAGCGAGGAGACCCAGTACTTC	CASRDAGTSEETQYF
-	TRBV7-3	-	TRBJ2-1	TGTGCCAGCAGCCTGGTGACTGCGAATGAGCAGTTCTTC	CASSLVTANEQFF
TRBD1	TRBV7-2	few	TRBJ2-3	TGTGCCAGCAGCACACGGACAGGTGGGGATACGCAGTATTTT	CASSTRTGGDTQYF
-	TRBV30	-	TRBJ2-1	TGTGCCTGGAGTGTAGACACCTACAATGAGCAGTTCTTC	CAWSVDTYNEQFF
-	TRBV30	-	TRBJ2-2	TGTGCCTGGAGTGTGGGGATCGCGGAGGGAGGGGAGCTGTTTTTT	CAWSVGIAEGGELFF
-	TRBV6-6	-	TRBJ2-5	TGTGCCAGCAGTTCCTCCTGGCAGGGAGAGACCCAGTACTTC	CASSSSWQGETQYF
TRBD1	TRBV28	many	TRBJ2-7	TGTGCCAGCAGTGCGGGACAGGGGGCGAGCTCCTACGAGCAGTACTTC	CASSAGQGASSYEQYF
-	TRBV7-2	many	TRBJ2-5	TGTGCCAGCAGCTTAGACACCCATGCGACCCAGTACTTC	CASSLDTHATQYF
-	TRBV30	-	TRBJ1-2	TGTGCCTGGACTGTACCGGGGAACTATGGCTACACCTTC	CAWTVPGNYGYTF
-	TRBV29-1	few	TRBJ2-1	TGCAGCGCCCAGGGGAGCGGGGCCTACAATGAGCAGTTCTTC	CSAQGSGAYNEQFF
-	TRBV5-6	-	TRBJ2-1	TGTGCCAGCAGCTTGGTAGGTGTTCATATGGAGTTCTTC	CASSLVGVHMEFF
-	TRBV29-1	few	TRBJ1-1	TGCAGCGTGGTTGGTCGGGCGTTAGGTACTGAAGCTTTCTTT	CSVVGRALGTEAFF
-	TRBV4-1	few	TRBJ2-7	TGCGCCAGCAGCCAAGATCAGGGATACGAGCAGTACTTC	CASSQDQGYEQYF
-	TRBV7-2	few	TRBJ1-6	TGTGCCAGCAGCTTAGTCGGGAATTCACCCCTCCACTTT	CASSLVGNSPLHF
TRBD1	TRBV6-5	few	TRBJ1-4	TGTGCCAGCAGTTACACCCAGGGGGCAAATGAAAAACTGTTTTTT	CASSYTQGANEKLFF
-	TRBV7-9	few	TRBJ2-7	TGTGCCAGCAGCCTACCGGCCTACGAGCAGTACTTC	CASSLPAYEQYF
-	TRBV11-2	-	TRBJ2-1	TGTGCCAGCAGCTCCCCGGACACACGGAGTAACAATGAGCAGTTCTTC	CASSSPDTRSNNEQFF
-	TRBV7-2	once	TRBJ2-1	TGTGCCAGCAGCCCCGACACGGCCCCCTACAATGAGCAGTTCTTC	CASSPDTAPYNEQFF
-	TRBV7-2	-	TRBJ1-2	TGTGCCAGCAGTCCAGGGTATTCTAACTATGGCTACACCTTC	CASSPGYSNYGYTF
TRBD1	TRBV4-2	few	TRBJ1-2	TGTGCCAGCAGCCAAGATCAGGAGAACAGGGGAAGTTATGGCTACACCTTC	CASSQDQENRGSYGYTF
-	TRBV28	many	TRBJ2-7	TGTGCCAGCCATTCAGCTCAGGGGAACCCCTACGAGCAGTACTTC	CASHSAQGNPYEQYF
-	TRBV9	-	TRBJ1-5	TGTGCCAGCAGCGAGGCGGGGGCTTGGAATCAGCCCCAGCATTTT	CASSEAGAWNQPQHF
-	TRBV9	-	TRBJ2-5	TGTGCCAGCAGCGTAGCAGGACACCAACAAGAGACCCAGTACTTC	CASSVAGHQQETQYF
-	TRBV5-8	-	TRBJ1-1	TGTGCCAGCAGCTTGTGGGGATTGGTGAACACTGAAGCTTTCTTT	CASSLWGLVNTEAFF
-	TRBV18	few	TRBJ1-1	TGTGCCAGCCAAGCCCAGGGAGTCACTGAAGCTTTCTTT	CASQAQGVTEAFF
-	TRBV21-1	few	TRBJ2-1	-	CASSKALVGRGNEQFF
-	TRBV7-2	many	TRBJ1-2	TGTGCCAGCAGTCCCTGGGCCGTACAGGATTCTAACTATGGCTACACCTTC	CASSPWAVQDSNYGYTF
-	TRBV18	-	TRBJ2-2	TGTGCCAGCTCAAGTACTAGCTCTGGGGAGCTGTTTTTT	CASSSTSSGELFF
-	TRBV7-2	-	TRBJ2-2	TGTGCCAGCAGCTTATGGGAGAACACCGGGGAGCTGTTTTTT	CASSLWENTGELFF
-	TRBV7-2	-	TRBJ2-2	TGTGCCAGCAGCTTACAATCCCACACCGGGGAGCTGTTTTTT	CASSLQSHTGELFF
-	TRBV9	few	TRBJ2-2	TGTGCCAGCAGCGTCGAAGGGGAGCTGTTTTTT	CASSVEGELFF
TRBD2	TRBV4-3	-	TRBJ2-5	TGCGCCAGCAGCCTGAGACTAGCGGGGGAAGAGACCCAGTACTTC	CASSLRLAGEETQYF
-	TRBV30	-	TRBJ1-5	TGTGCCTGGAGCTACGAAGGGGTGGGCAATCAGCCCCAGCATTTT	CAWSYEGVGNQPQHF
-	TRBV29-1	-	TRBJ2-2	TGCAGCGTTTGGGGGGCCGGGGAGCTGTTTTTT	CSVWGAGELFF
-	TRBV7-2	-	TRBJ2-2	TGTGCCAGCAGTGGGCCGGCGGGGCCTGGCGGGGAGCTGTTTTTT	CASSGPAGPGGELFF
-	TRBV7-9	-	TRBJ2-1	TGTGCCAGCAGCTTTTCGACTCGAGAGGATGAGCAGTTCTTC	CASSFSTREDEQFF
-	TRBV30	-	TRBJ2-5	TGTGCCTGGACCCCCGGGACAACTACTCAAGAGACCCAGTACTTC	CAWTPGTTTQETQYF
TRBD2	TRBV29-1	few	TRBJ2-7	TGCAGCGCCAGACCTCAGGGAGGGAGTGGGGGGCAGTACTTC	CSARPQGGSGGQYF
-	TRBV29-1	many	TRBJ2-3	TGCAGCGTTTTACAGTCAGATACGCAGTATTTT	CSVLQSDTQYF
TRBD1	TRBV6-5	-	TRBJ1-5	TGTGCCAGCCGTAAACAGGGGCGGGATCAGCCCCAGCATTTT	CASRKQGRDQPQHF
-	TRBV6-7	-	TRBJ2-3	TGTGCCAGCAGCCTAACTAGGAAGTTACCAGATACGCAGTATTTT	CASSLTRKLPDTQYF
-	TRBV21-1	-	TRBJ2-1	TGTGCCAGCCGGTTTGGGGGGAGGGGTAGGAATGAGCAGTTCTTC	CASRFGGRGRNEQFF
-	TRBV25-1	-	TRBJ2-3	TGTGCCAGCAGTAACCCAGGGGCAGATACGCAGTATTTT	CASSNPGADTQYF
-	TRBV10-2	few	TRBJ2-2	TGCGCCTTGCGACAGGGAGGCACCGGGGAGCTGTTTTTT	CALRQGGTGELFF
-	TRBV2	-	TRBJ2-1	TGTGCCAGCAGTGACGGCGGATGGGAGCAGTTCTTC	CASSDGGWEQFF
-	TRBV28	many	TRBJ2-5	TGTGCCAGCAGCGACTACGAGACCCAGTACTTC	CASSDYETQYF
-	TRBV5-4	-	TRBJ1-5	TGTGCCAGCAGCTTGCATGGCCATAATCAGCCCCAGCATTTT	CASSLHGHNQPQHF
-	TRBV2	few	TRBJ2-7	TGTGCCAGCAGTGGAGGACTGTGGAGCTCCTACGAGCAGTACTTC	CASSGGLWSSYEQYF
TRBD2	TRBV9	few	TRBJ2-1	TGTGCCAGCAGCACGGGACTACTGCACAGGAATGAGCAGTTCTTC	CASSTGLLHRNEQFF
TRBD2	TRBV7-9	few	TRBJ2-1	TGTGCCAGCAGCTTAGCGGGACTAGCGGTCAATGAGCAGTTCTTC	CASSLAGLAVNEQFF